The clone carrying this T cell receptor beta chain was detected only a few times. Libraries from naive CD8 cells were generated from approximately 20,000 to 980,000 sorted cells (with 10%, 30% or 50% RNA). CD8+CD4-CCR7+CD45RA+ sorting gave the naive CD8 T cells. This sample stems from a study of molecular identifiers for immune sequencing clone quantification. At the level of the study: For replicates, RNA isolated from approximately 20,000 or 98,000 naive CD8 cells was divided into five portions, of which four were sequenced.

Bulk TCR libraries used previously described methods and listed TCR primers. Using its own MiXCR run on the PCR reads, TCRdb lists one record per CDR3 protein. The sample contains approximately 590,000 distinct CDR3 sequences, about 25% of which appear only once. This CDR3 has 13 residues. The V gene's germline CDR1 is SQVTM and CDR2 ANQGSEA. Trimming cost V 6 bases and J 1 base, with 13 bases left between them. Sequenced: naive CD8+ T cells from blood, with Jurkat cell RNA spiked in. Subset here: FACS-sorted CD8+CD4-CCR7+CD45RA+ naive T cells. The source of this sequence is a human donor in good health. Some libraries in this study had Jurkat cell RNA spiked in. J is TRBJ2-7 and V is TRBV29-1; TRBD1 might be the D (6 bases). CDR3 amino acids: CSVLGQTSYEQYF. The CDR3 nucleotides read TGCAGCGTCCTTGGACAGACATCCTACGAGCAGTACTTC.